Shown below are 21 T cell receptor beta chains from a single sample sequenced in a study of blood T cell repertoires in COVID-19. Profiled with immunoSEQ multiplex PCR; TCRdb holds only in-frame clones, not every one. The sample has some 200,000 clones; around four fifths are singletons. The sequenced material came from peripheral blood. Receptor source: a man aged 60 to 75 with COVID-19, enrolled during active disease.

The rearrangement joins TRBV5-5 to TRBJ1-1; no firm D call. V gave up 2 bases and J gave up 2 bases, with 10 bases separating them. This CDR3 spans 14 amino acids. CDR1 and CDR2 from the germline V gene are SGHKS and YYEKEE (reference sequence). The CDR3 reads CASSFGYVNTEAFF. Here the CDR3 DNA reads TGTGCCAGCAGCTTCGGGTATGTAAACACTGAAGCTTTCTTT.

This sequence joins TRBV6-5 and TRBJ2-1; a possible D gene is TRBD1 (6 bases). Germline loops: CDR1 MNHEY, CDR2 SVGAGI. Trimming pared 2 bases from V and 2 bases from J, leaving 13 bases between. CDR3 length equals 16 residues. CDR3 sequence: CASSYTHRVPYNEQFF. The CDR3 DNA follows: TGTGCCAGCAGTTACACCCACAGGGTCCCCTACAATGAGCAGTTCTTC.

V gene TRBV6-5 combines with J gene TRBJ2-2; 10 bases line up with TRBD1. With 6 bases clipped from V and 4 bases from J, the junction kept 5 bases outside the gene matches. CDR1 and CDR2 (germline): MNHEY, SVGAGI. CDR3 length: 15 residues. CDR3 loop: CASRVRTGGTGELFF. The CDR3 DNA is TGTGCCAGCAGAGTCCGGACAGGGGGCACCGGGGAGCTGTTTTTT.

This clone was seen only once. The V and J genes are TRBV27 and TRBJ1-2, with a tentative D call TRBD1 (5 bases). V lost 2 bases, J lost 3 bases, and 13 bases lay in between. This CDR3 is built from 15 residues. Germline CDR1 MNHEY, CDR2 SMNVEV (reference sequence). The CDR3 DNA reads TGTGCCAGCAGTTTAAGACGGCAGGGTGACTATGGCTACACCTTC. Translated, it gives CASSLRRQGDYGYTF.

The chain employs TRBV4-3 and TRBJ1-2; 8 bases are a match to TRBD1. V lost 0 bases and J lost 5; bases outside the gene matches: 8. Germline CDR1 LGHNA, CDR2 YSLEER. The CDR3 totals 16 residues. The CDR3 reads CASSQDGQGLWYGYTF. In nucleotides, the CDR3 is TGCGCCAGCAGCCAAGATGGACAGGGTCTTTGGTATGGCTACACCTTC.

The chain recombines TRBV6-5 with TRBJ1-1, with TRBD1 identical over 7 bases. Germline loops: CDR1 MNHEY, CDR2 SVGAGI. The V and J ends lost 6 bases and 1 base, in that order; junction bases with no gene match: 8. The CDR3 is 15 residues long. Here the CDR3 DNA reads TGTGCCAGCAGATTAGAGGGACAGAAGAACACTGAAGCTTTCTTT. The encoded protein is CASRLEGQKNTEAFF.

The rearrangement links TRBV18 to TRBJ1-1; D possibly corresponds to TRBD1 (6 bases). With 4 bases removed from V and 1 base from J, the gap between germline ends came to 16 bases. The CDR3 totals 16 residues. The germline V gene has CDR1 KGHSH and CDR2 LQKENI. As DNA, the CDR3 is TGTGCCAGCTCACAACCAGGGGTTGGTGAGAACACTGAAGCTTTCTTT. It specifies CASSQPGVGENTEAFF.

The J gene is TRBJ1-2, the V gene TRBV5-6; D possibly corresponds to TRBD1 (5 bases). V lost 6 bases, J lost 0 bases, and 12 bases lay in between. Germline V gives CDR1 SGHDT, CDR2 YYEEEE. The CDR3 is made up of 14 amino acids. CDR3: CASIRKTANYGYTF. The CDR3 nucleotides are TGTGCCAGCATCCGAAAGACAGCTAACTATGGCTACACCTTC.

The chain has TRBV29-1 and TRBJ1-5, with TRBD1 matching 10 bases. CDR3 length: 14 residues. The germline CDR1 and CDR2 sequences are SQVTM and ANQGSEA. Trimming cost V 4 bases and J 7 bases; bases outside gene matches: 7. CDR3 region: CSVGGTGVGQPQHF. The CDR3 coding sequence is TGCAGCGTTGGAGGGACAGGGGTAGGCCAGCCCCAGCATTTT.

The table lists this clone with a few counts. The V and J genes are TRBV15 and TRBJ2-1, with 7 nucleotides matching TRBD2. The J segment lost 5 bases and the V segment lost 1 base, leaving 2 bases of the junction unmatched. This CDR3 contains 14 residues. The germline gives CDR1 LNHNV, CDR2 YYDKDF (reference sequence). The DNA for the CDR3 is TGTGCCACCAGCAGAGTGGCGGGGGACAATGAGCAGTTCTTC. This sequence encodes CATSRVAGDNEQFF.

The J gene is TRBJ1-1, the V gene TRBV5-1, with D hard to call. This CDR3 region has 15 residues. Germline V gene sequence: CDR1 SGHRS, CDR2 YFSETQ. Trimming pared 4 bases from V and 1 base from J, leaving 14 bases between. CDR3 sequence (DNA): TGCGCCAGCAGCCTCCCTTTGGCAGGGAACACTGAAGCTTTCTTT. Residues: CASSLPLAGNTEAFF. Full variable domain (outside the CDR3, taken from reference TRBV5-1 and TRBJ1-1): KAGVTQTPRYLIKTRGQQVTLSCSPISGHRSVSWYQQTPGQGLQFLFEYFSETQRNKGNFPGRFSGRQFSNSRSEMNVSTLELGDSALYLCASSLPLAGNTEAFFGQGTRLTVV.

The chain carries TRBV29-1 and TRBJ1-1; weak D call: TRBD1 (6 bases). Germline CDR1 and CDR2: SQVTM and ANQGSEA. The CDR3 sequence is 12 residues long. V lost 4 bases, J lost 6 bases, and 12 bases lay in between. CDR3 sequence: CSVGAGDSEAFF. As DNA, the CDR3 is TGCAGCGTTGGGGCAGGGGATTCTGAAGCTTTCTTT. Full variable domain (missing parts from reference TRBV29-1 and TRBJ1-1): SAVISQKPSRDICQRGTSLTIQCQVDSQVTMMFWYRQQPGQSLTLIATANQGSEATYESGFVIDKFPISRPNLTFSTLTVSNMSPEDSSIYLCSVGAGDSEAFFGQGTRLTVV.

This clone was recorded once. This chain uses TRBV29-1 with TRBJ2-1; 7 bases align to TRBD2. V shed 4 bases and J 2 bases; nucleotides not matched to a gene: 11. CDR1 is SQVTM, CDR2 ANQGSEA, per germline. CDR3 length equals 16 residues. Here the CDR3 DNA reads TGCAGCGTTGTGAAGTCGGCTAGCGGAGCCTACAATGAGCAGTTCTTC. It specifies CSVVKSASGAYNEQFF.

This chain connects TRBV27 to TRBJ1-2; D gene ambiguous. The ends were cut back, 3 bases at V and 0 bases at J, with 5 bases in the middle. The CDR3 sequence is 13 residues long. CDR1 is MNHEY, CDR2 SMNVEV, per germline (reference sequence). For the CDR3, the DNA is TGTGCCAGCAGTTTCGGAGCTAACTATGGCTACACCTTC. Protein: CASSFGANYGYTF.

The table lists this clone with a few counts. The chain recombines TRBV28 with TRBJ1-1; 10 bases map to TRBD1. CDR3 length equals 15 residues. V lost 6 bases, J lost 5 bases, and 9 bases stayed unmatched. CDR1 is MDHEN and CDR2 is SYDVKM in the germline V gene. CDR3 sequence reads: CASRDRGQERTEAFF. The DNA for the CDR3 is TGTGCCAGCAGAGACAGGGGGCAGGAACGGACTGAAGCTTTCTTT.

CDR3 sequence reads: CASSPGWNTEAFF. The DNA for the CDR3 is TGTGCCAGCAGTCCGGGATGGAACACTGAAGCTTTCTTT. The V and J genes are TRBV12-3 or TRBV12-4 and TRBJ1-1, with D unresolved. This CDR3 spans 13 amino acids. Trimming left V 5 bases short and J 1 base short, with 8 bases between.

V usage is TRBV19 and J usage is TRBJ2-3; 11 bases map to TRBD1. CDR3 length: 14 residues. Germline V gene sequence: CDR1 LNHDA, CDR2 SQIVND (reference sequence). The trim removed 6 bases at V and 4 bases at J, leaving 3 bases unmatched. CDR3 residues: CASRDRGRADTQYF. CDR3 in DNA: TGTGCCAGTAGGGACAGGGGGCGCGCAGATACGCAGTATTTT.

The gene calls are TRBV5-6 and TRBJ2-1, with 9 bases matching TRBD2. After removal of 6 bases from V and 7 bases from J, the junction contained 17 bases not matched to a gene. The CDR3 sequence is 17 residues long. Germline V CDR1 and CDR2: SGHDT, YYEEEE. The CDR3, as DNA: TGTGCCAGCATCAAGCAAGGTAGCGGGAGATCTAGGAATGAGCAGTTCTTC. Its translation is CASIKQGSGRSRNEQFF. Looking up the rest from reference TRBV5-6 and TRBJ2-1 gives the full variable domain: DAGVTQSPTHLIKTRGQQVTLRCSPKSGHDTVSWYQQALGQGPQFIFQYYEEEERQRGNFPDRFSGHQFPNYSSELNVNALLLGDSALYLCASIKQGSGRSRNEQFFGPGTRLTVL.

J is TRBJ2-2 and V is TRBV19; TRBD2 aligns across 9 bases. Germline CDR1 is LNHDA and CDR2 is SQIVND (reference sequence). After removal of 11 bases from V and 3 bases from J, the junction contained 7 bases not matched to a gene. The CDR3 spans 14 residues. DNA for the CDR3: TGTGCCGGATCTTTAGCGGGAGACACCGGGGAGCTGTTTTTT. It translates to CAGSLAGDTGELFF.

This clone occurred a few times. The chain has TRBV5-1 and TRBJ1-1; no firm D call. Germline CDR1 reads SGHRS; CDR2 reads YFSETQ. The V end was cut by 0 bases, the J end by 3 bases, with 12 bases between. This CDR3 spans 15 amino acids. Here the CDR3 reads CASSLGSLRYTEAFF. CDR3 nucleotide sequence: TGCGCCAGCAGCTTGGGGTCACTGAGGTACACTGAAGCTTTCTTT. Full variable domain (remainder filled in from reference TRBV5-1 and TRBJ1-1): KAGVTQTPRYLIKTRGQQVTLSCSPISGHRSVSWYQQTPGQGLQFLFEYFSETQRNKGNFPGRFSGRQFSNSRSEMNVSTLELGDSALYLCASSLGSLRYTEAFFGQGTRLTVV.

The chain carries TRBV28 and TRBJ1-4; D is unresolved. CDR1 and CDR2 from the germline V gene are MDHEN and SYDVKM. There are 12 residues in the CDR3. V lost 3 bases to trimming and J lost 13 bases, with 12 bases between them. The CDR3, as DNA: TGTGCCAGCAGTTTCCTAAGCCTCGGACTGTTTTTT. Translated, it gives CASSFLSLGLFF.